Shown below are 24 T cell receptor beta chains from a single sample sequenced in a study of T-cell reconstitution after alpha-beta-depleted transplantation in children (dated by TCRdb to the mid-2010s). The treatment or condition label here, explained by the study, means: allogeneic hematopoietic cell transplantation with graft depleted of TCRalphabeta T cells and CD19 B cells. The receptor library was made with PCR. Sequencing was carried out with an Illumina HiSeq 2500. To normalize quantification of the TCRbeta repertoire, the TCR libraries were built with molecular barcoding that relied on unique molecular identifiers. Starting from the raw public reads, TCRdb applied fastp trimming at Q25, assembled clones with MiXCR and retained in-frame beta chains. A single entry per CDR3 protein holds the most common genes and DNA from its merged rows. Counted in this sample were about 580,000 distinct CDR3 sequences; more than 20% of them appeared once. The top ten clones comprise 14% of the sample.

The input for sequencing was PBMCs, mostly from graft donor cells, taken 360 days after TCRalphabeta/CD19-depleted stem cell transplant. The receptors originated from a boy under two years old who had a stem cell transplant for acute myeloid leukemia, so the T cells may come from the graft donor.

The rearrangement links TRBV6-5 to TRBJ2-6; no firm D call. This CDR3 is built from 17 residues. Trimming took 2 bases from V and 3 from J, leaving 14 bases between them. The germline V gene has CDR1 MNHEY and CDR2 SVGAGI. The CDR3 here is CASSYPGPSNGANVLTF. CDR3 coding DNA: TGTGCCAGCAGTTACCCCGGGCCCTCAAATGGGGCCAACGTCCTGACTTTC.

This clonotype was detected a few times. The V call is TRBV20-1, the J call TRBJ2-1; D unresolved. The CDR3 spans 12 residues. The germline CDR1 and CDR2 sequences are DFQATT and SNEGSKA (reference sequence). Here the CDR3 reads CSPGRAENEQFF. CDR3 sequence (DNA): TGCAGCCCCGGACGAGCTGAAAATGAGCAGTTCTTC.

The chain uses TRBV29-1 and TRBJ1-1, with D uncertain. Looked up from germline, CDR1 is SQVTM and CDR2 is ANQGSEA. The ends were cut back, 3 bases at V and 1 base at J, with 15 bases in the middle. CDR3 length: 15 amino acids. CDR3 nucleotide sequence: TGCAGCGTTGAGACCGGTCGACCGACGAACACTGAAGCTTTCTTT. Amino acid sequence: CSVETGRPTNTEAFF.

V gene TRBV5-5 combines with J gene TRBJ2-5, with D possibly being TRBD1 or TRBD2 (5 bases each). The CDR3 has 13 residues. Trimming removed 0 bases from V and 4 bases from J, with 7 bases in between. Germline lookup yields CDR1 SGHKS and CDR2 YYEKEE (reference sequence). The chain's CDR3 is CASSLEGTETQYF. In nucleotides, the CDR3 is TGTGCCAGCAGCTTGGAGGGGACAGAGACCCAGTACTTC.

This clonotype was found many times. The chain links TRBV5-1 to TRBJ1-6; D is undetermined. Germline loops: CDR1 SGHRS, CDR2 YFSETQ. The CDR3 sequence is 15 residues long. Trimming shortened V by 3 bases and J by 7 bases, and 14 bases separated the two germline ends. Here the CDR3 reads CASSSGDGQNSPLHF. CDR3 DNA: TGCGCCAGCAGCTCCGGGGATGGGCAAAATTCACCCCTCCACTTT.

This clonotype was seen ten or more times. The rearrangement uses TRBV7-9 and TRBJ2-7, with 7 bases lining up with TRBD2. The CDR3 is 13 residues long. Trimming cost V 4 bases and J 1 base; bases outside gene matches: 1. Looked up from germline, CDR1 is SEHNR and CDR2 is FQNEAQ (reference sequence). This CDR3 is CASSSGGSYEQYV. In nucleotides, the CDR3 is TGTGCCAGCAGCTCGGGGGGATCCTACGAGCAGTACGTC.

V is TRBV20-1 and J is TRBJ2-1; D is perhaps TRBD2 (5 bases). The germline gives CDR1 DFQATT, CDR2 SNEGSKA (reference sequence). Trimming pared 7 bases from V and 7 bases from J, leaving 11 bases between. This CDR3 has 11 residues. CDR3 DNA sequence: TGCAGTGTTCCTCGAGGGAATGAGCAGTTCTTC. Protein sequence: CSVPRGNEQFF.

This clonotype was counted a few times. The CDR3 bases are TGTGCCAGCAGTCGGGCCCTTAGCTCCTACAATGAGCAGTTCTTC. It yields the protein CASSRALSSYNEQFF. The chain carries TRBV7-3 and TRBJ2-1; unclear D gene. This CDR3 has 15 amino acids. Germline CDR1 and CDR2: SGHTA and FQGTGA. V lost 6 bases to trimming and J lost 0 bases, with 12 bases between them.

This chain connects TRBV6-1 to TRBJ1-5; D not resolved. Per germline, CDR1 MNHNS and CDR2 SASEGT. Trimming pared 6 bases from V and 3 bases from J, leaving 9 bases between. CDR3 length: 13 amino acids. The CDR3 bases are TGTGCCAGCAGCCGGGAGGTCAATCAGCCCCAGCATTTT. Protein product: CASSREVNQPQHF.

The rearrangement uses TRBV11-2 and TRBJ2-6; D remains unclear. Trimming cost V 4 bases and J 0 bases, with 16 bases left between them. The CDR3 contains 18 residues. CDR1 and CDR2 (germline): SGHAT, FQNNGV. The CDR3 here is CASSSHGPYFSGANVLTF. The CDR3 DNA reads TGTGCCAGCAGCTCCCACGGGCCCTATTTCTCTGGGGCCAACGTCCTGACTTTC.

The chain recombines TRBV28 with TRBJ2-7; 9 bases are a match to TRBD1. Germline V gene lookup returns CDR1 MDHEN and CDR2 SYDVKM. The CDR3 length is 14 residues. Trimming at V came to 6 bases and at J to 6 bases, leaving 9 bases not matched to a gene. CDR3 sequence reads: CASRTLQGAGEQYV. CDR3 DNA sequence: TGTGCCAGCAGGACGCTACAGGGGGCAGGCGAGCAGTACGTC.

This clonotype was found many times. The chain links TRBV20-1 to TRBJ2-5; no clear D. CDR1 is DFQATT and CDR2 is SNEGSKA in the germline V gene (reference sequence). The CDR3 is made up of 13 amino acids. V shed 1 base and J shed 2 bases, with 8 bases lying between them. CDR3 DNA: TGCAGTGCTAGAGGAAGGGCGCAAGAGACCCAGTACTTC. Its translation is CSARGRAQETQYF.

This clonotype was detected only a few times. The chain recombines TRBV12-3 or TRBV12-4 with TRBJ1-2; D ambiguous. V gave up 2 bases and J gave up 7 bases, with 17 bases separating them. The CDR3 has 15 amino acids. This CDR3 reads CASSLRLADSLGYTF. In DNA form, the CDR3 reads TGTGCCAGCAGTTTACGGCTCGCCGACTCCCTTGGCTACACCTTC.

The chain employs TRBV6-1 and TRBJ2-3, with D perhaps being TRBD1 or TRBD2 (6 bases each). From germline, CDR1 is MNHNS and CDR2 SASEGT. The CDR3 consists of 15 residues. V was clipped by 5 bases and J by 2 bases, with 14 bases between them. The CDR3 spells CASSSTGRITDTQYF. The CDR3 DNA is TGTGCCAGCAGTAGCACAGGGAGGATCACAGATACGCAGTATTTT.

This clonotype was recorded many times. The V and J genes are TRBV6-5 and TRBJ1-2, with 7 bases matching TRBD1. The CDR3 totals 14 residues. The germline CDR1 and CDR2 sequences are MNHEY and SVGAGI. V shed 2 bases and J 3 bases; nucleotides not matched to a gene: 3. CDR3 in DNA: TGTGCCAGCAGTTACGCGGGACAGTACTATGGCTACACCTTC. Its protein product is CASSYAGQYYGYTF.

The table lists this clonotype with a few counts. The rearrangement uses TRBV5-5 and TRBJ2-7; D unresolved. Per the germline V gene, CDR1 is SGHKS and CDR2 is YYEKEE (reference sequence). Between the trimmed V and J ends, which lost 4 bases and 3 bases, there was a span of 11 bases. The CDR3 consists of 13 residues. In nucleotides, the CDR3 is TGTGCCAGCAGCCTACGTGTCGGCTACGAGCAGTACGTC. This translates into CASSLRVGYEQYV.

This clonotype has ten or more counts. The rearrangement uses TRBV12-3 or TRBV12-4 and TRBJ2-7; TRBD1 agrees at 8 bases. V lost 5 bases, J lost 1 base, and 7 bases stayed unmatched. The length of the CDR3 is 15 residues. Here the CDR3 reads CASSPGQGHSYEQYF. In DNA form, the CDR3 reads TGTGCCAGCAGTCCCGGACAGGGCCATTCCTACGAGCAGTACTTC.

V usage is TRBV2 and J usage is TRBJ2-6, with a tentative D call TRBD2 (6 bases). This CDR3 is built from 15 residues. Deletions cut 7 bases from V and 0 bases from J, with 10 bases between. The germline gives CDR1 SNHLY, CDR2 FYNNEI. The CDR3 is CASIRERSGANVLTF. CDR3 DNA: TGTGCCAGCATCCGGGAGCGCTCTGGGGCCAACGTCCTGACTTTC.

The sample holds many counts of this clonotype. The CDR3 DNA sequence: TGTGCCAGCAGCTTACCGGGGGCCAATGAAAAACTGTTTTTT. This gives the protein CASSLPGANEKLFF. This chain joins TRBV11-2 and TRBJ1-4; D possibly corresponds to TRBD1 (6 bases). The V gene's germline CDR1 is SGHAT and CDR2 FQNNGV. V was cut by 2 bases and J by 5 bases, with 9 bases left in between. CDR3 length: 14 residues.

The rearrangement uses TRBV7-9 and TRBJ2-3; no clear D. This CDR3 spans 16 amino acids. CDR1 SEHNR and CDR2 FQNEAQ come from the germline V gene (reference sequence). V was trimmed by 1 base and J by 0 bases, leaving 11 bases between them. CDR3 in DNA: TGTGCCAGCAGCTTAGGGAGTAGCCGTAGCACAGATACGCAGTATTTT. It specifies CASSLGSSRSTDTQYF.

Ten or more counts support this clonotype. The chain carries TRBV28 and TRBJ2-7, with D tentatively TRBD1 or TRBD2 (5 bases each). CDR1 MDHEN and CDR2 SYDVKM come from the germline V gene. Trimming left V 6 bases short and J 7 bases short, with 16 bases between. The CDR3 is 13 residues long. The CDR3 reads CASRPSGTWEQYV. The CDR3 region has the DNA TGTGCCAGCAGGCCCTCAGGGACCTGGGAGCAGTACGTC.

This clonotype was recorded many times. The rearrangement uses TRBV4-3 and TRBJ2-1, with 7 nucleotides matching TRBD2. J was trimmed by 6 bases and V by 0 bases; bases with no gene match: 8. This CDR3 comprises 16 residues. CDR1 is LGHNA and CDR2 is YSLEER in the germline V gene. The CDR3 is CASSQETGGGPNEQFF. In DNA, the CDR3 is TGCGCCAGCAGCCAAGAAACGGGCGGGGGACCCAATGAGCAGTTCTTC.

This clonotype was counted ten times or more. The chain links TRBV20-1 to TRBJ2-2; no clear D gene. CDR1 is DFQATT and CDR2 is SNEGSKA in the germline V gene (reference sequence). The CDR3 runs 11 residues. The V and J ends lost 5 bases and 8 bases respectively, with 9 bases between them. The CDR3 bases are TGCAGTGCTTCGACTTGGGGGGAGCTGTTTTTT. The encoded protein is CSASTWGELFF.

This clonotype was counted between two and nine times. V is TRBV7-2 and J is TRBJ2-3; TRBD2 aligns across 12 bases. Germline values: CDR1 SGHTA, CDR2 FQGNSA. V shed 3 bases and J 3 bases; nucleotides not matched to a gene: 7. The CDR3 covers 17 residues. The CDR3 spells CASSFARTSGETDTQYF. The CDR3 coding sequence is TGTGCCAGCAGCTTCGCCCGGACTAGCGGGGAGACAGATACGCAGTATTTT.